This note documents a single T cell receptor (beta chain) sequence. Its antigen is as yet unknown. Assay: immunoSEQ multiplex PCR; the TCRdb copy retains only in-frame clones and omits some. The sample consists of 55,000 to 70,000 clones, more than 75% of them appearing once. CDR3 length equals 14 residues. Trimming cost V 6 bases and J 0 bases, with 11 bases left between them. The germline gives CDR1 MNHEY, CDR2 SMNVEV (reference sequence). The data originate from a study of lymphopenia after photon versus proton radiotherapy. Findings and caveats of the study: After lymphocyte nadir, photon-treated repertoires showed oligoclonal expansion, especially CD8+ Temra. Larger post-nadir TCR diversity loss correlated inversely with survival in deceased patients. Under photons, naive T cells and diversity fell while effector/memory populations rose.

Here the sequenced sample was peripheral blood, taken from a patient treated with photon-based radiotherapy. This TCR derives from a middle-aged man with gastric cancer. The chain recombines TRBV27 with TRBJ2-5; D is unclear. The CDR3 loop reads CASSTTEHQETQYF. For the CDR3, the DNA is TGTGCCAGCAGCACGACGGAACACCAAGAGACCCAGTACTTC.